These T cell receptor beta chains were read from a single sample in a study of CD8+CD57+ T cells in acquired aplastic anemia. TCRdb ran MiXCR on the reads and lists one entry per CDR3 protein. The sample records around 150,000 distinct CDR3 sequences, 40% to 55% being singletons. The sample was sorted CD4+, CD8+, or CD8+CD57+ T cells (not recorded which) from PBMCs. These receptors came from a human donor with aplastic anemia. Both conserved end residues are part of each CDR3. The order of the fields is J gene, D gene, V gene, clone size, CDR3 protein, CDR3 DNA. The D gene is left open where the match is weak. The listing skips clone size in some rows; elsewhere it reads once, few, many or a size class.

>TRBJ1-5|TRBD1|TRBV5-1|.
CASSLGGGQGEGPQHF
TGCGCCAGCAGCTTGGGTGGGGGACAGGGCGAGGGGCCCCAGCATTTT
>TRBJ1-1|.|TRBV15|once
CATSCGTGDTEAFF
TGTGCCACCAGCTGTGGGACGGGGGACACTGAAGCTTTCTTT
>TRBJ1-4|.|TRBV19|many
CASSISGPINEKLFF
TGTGCCAGTAGTATAAGTGGGCCGATTAATGAAAAACTGTTTTTT
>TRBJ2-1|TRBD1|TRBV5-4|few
CASSLARTGGDEQFF
TGTGCCAGCAGCTTGGCTCGGACAGGGGGCGATGAGCAGTTCTTC
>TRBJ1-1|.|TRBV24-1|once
CATSDSGRADTEASF
TGTGCCACCAGTGATTCAGGGAGAGCGGACACTGAAGCTTCATTT
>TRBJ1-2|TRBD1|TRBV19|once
CAIGLRDSEYGYTF
TGTGCCATCGGTCTCCGGGACAGTGAGTACGGCTACACCTTC
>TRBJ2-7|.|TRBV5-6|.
CASSLQTGRDNKQYF
TGTGCCAGCAGCCTCCAGACAGGCAGGGATAATAAGCAGTACTTC
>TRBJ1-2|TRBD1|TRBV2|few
CASSASDRTGNYGYTF
TGTGCCAGCAGTGCTTCGGATCGGACAGGGAACTATGGCTACACCTTC
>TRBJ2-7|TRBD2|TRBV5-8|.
CASSYRLAGVYEQYF
TGTGCCAGCAGTTACCGACTAGCGGGAGTGTACGAGCAGTACTTC
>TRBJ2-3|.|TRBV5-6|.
CASSLEAGGTDTQYF
TGTGCCAGCAGCCTGGAGGCCGGGGGCACAGATACGCAGTATTTT
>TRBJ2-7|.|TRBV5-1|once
CASSLGDKGYEQYF
TGCGCCAGCAGCTTGGGGGACAAAGGCTACGAGCAGTACTTC
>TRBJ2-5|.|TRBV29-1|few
CSAGTGVGETQYF
TGCAGTGCTGGGACGGGGGTGGGGGAGACCCAGTACTTC
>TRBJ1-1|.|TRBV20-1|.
CSVEDRNTEAFF
TGCAGTGTCGAGGACAGGAACACTGAAGCTTTCTTT
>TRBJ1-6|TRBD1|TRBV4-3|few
CASSHPGTGNSPLHF
TGCGCCAGCAGCCACCCCGGGACAGGGAATTCACCCCTCCACTTT
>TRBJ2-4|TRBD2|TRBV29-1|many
CSVVAGTAKNIQYF
TGCAGCGTCGTAGCGGGAACAGCCAAAAACATTCAGTACTTC
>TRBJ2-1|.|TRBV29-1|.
CSPKEGGEQFF
TGCAGCCCGAAGGAGGGTGGTGAGCAGTTCTTC
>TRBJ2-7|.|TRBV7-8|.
CASSLGRGASNEQYF
TGTGCCAGCAGCTTAGGTCGCGGGGCGTCCAACGAGCAGTACTTC
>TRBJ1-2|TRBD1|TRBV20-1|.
CSARDRALQGANYGYTF
TGCAGTGCTAGAGATCGGGCTTTACAGGGGGCCAACTATGGCTACACCTTC
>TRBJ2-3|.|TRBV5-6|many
CASSPDSPDTQYF
TGTGCCAGCAGCCCAGACTCCCCCGATACGCAGTATTTT
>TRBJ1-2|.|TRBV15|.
CASSPPGSGRSYGYTF
TGTGCCAGCAGCCCCCCCGGCTCCGGACGGAGCTATGGCTACACCTTC
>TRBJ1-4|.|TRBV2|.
CASSDRAQRGQTNEKLFF
TGTGCCAGCAGTGACAGGGCACAACGGGGCCAGACTAATGAAAAACTGTTTTTT
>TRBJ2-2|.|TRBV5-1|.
CASSLMQSSSNTGELFF
TGCGCCAGCAGCTTGATGCAGTCGAGTTCGAACACCGGGGAGCTGTTTTTT
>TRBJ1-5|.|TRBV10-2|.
CASSRESNQPQHF
TGCGCCAGCAGTAGGGAGTCAAATCAGCCCCAGCATTTT
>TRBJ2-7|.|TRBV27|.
CASSLSIGRTRTGYEQYF
TGTGCCAGCAGTTTATCGATTGGTAGGACACGGACCGGTTACGAGCAGTACTTC
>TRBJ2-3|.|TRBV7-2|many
CASSSRTDTQYF
TGTGCCAGCAGCTCCCGCACAGATACGCAGTATTTT
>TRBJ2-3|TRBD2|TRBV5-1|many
CASSLAMRESATDTQYF
TGCGCCAGCAGCTTGGCTATGCGGGAGAGCGCGACAGATACGCAGTATTTT
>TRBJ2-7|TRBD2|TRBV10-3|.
CAISEGAGGRYEQYF
TGTGCCATCAGTGAGGGAGCGGGAGGTCGCTACGAGCAGTACTTC
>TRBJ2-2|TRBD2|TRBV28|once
CASSLLSGTSGRGGELFF
TGTGCCAGCAGTTTATTGTCTGGGACTAGCGGGAGAGGTGGGGAGCTGTTTTTT
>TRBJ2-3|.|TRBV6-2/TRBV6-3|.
CASSPPGFTDTQYF
TGTGCCAGCAGCCCCCCGGGGTTCACAGATACGCAGTATTTT
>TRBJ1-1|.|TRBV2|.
CASMIALNTEAFF
TGTGCCAGCATGATCGCCCTGAACACTGAAGCTTTCTTT
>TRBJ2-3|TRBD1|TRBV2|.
CASSSEGAYF
TGTGCCAGCAGCTCAGAGGGGGCGTATTTT
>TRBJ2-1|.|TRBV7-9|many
CASSLAGGNEQFF
TGTGCCAGCAGCTTAGCCGGGGGCAATGAGCAGTTCTTC
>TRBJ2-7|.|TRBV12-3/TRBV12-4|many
CASIPGYEQYF
TGTGCCAGCATCCCGGGGTACGAGCAGTACTTC
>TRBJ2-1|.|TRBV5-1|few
CASTLAGPSYNEQFF
TGCGCCAGCACTCTGGCGGGTCCCTCCTACAATGAGCAGTTCTTC
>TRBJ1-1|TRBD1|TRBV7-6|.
CASSLGQGAEAFF
TGTGCCAGCAGCTTAGGACAGGGGGCTGAAGCTTTCTTT
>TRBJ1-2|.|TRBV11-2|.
CASSFNGRDYGYTF
TGTGCCAGCAGCTTCAATGGCAGGGACTATGGCTACACCTTC
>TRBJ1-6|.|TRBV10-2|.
CASSESPPNSPLHF
TGCGCCAGCAGTGAGTCACCACCAAATTCACCCCTCCACTTT
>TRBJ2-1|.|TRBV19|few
CASSAQFNEQFF
TGTGCCAGTAGTGCCCAATTTAATGAGCAGTTCTTC